This TCR beta chain was observed in a study of tumor and adjacent non-tumor tissue in lung cancer. Many counts were recorded for this clonotype. The CDR3 covers 16 residues. V lost 0 bases to trimming and J lost 0 bases, with 13 bases between them. From germline, CDR1 is SGHRS and CDR2 YFSETQ. No cell sorting was done before RNA was extracted from the tissue. Three rounds of nested PCR, following a modified ARM-PCR protocol, produced the TCRbeta library. MiXCR, applied by TCRdb to the multiplex PCR reads, yields one record per CDR3 protein. Of tens of thousands of distinct CDR3 sequences listed, just under 60% are singletons.

The V call is TRBV5-1, the J call TRBJ2-7, with a weak D call TRBD2 (7 bases). This TCR was recovered from a man between 50 and 59 years old with non-small cell lung cancer. Sequences were obtained from lung tumor tissue. CDR3 amino acids: CASSLVGGVPSYEQYF. CDR3 bases: TGCGCCAGCAGCTTGGTAGGGGGGGTACCCTCCTACGAGCAGTACTTC.